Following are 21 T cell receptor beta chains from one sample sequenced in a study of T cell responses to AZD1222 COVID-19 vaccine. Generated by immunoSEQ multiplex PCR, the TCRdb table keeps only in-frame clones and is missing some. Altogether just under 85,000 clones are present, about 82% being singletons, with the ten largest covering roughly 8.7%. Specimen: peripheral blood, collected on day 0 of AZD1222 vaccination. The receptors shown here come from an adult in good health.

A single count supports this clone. CDR3 region: CASSPTRSLEQYF. The CDR3 nucleotides read TGTGCCAGCAGCCCAACCCGGTCCCTCGAGCAGTACTTC. J is TRBJ2-7 and V is TRBV6-5, with D hard to call. From germline, CDR1 is MNHEY and CDR2 SVGAGI. Trimming removed 6 bases from V and 6 bases from J, with 15 bases in between. The CDR3 contains 13 residues.

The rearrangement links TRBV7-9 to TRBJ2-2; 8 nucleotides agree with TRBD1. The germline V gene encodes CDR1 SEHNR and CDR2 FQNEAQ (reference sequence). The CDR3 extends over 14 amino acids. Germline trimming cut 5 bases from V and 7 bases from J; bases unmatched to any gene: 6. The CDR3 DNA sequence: TGTGCCAGCAGCCGACAGGGGAGCTACGGGGAGCTGTTTTTT. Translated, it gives CASSRQGSYGELFF.

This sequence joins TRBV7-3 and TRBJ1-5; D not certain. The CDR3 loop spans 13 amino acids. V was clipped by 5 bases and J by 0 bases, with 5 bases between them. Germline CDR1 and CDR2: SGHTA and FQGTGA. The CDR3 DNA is TGTGCCAGCAGCAGAGATAGCAATCAGCCCCAGCATTTT. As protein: CASSRDSNQPQHF.

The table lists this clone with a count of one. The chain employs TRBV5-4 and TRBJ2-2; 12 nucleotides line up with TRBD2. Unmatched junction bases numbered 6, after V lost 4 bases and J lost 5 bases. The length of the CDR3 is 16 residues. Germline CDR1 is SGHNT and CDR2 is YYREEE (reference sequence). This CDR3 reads CASSQTSGGRTGELFF. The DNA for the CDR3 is TGTGCCAGCAGCCAAACTAGCGGGGGGCGGACCGGGGAGCTGTTTTTT. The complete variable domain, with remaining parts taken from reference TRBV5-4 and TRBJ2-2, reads ETGVTQSPTHLIKTRGQQVTLRCSSQSGHNTVSWYQQALGQGPQFIFQYYREEENGRGNFPPRFSGLQFPNYSSELNVNALELDDSALYLCASSQTSGGRTGELFFGEGSRLTVL.

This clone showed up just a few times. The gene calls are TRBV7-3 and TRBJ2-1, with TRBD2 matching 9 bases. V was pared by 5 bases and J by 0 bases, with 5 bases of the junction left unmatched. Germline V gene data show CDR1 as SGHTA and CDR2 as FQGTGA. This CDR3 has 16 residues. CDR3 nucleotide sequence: TGTGCCAGCAGCACGACTAGCGGATACTCCTACAATGAGCAGTTCTTC. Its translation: CASSTTSGYSYNEQFF.

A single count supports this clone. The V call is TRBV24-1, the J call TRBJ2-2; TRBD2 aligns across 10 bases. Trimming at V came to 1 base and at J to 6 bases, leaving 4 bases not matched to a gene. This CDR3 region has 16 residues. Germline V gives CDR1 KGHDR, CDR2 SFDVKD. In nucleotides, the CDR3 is TGTGCCACCAGTGATTTCAGCGGGAGGGATGCCGGGGAGCTGTTTTTT. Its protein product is CATSDFSGRDAGELFF.

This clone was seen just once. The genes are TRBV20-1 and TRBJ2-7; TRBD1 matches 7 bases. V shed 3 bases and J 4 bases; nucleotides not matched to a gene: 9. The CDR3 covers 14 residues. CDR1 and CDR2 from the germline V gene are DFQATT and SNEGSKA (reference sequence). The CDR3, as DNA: TGCAGTGCTAGTGGGACAGCAAAAACTTACGAGCAGTACTTC. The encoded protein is CSASGTAKTYEQYF.

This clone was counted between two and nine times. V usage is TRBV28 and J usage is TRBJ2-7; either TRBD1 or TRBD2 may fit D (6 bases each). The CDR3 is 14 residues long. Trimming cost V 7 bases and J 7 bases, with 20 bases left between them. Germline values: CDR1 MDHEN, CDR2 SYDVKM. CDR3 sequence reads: CASNPTWGAGEQYF. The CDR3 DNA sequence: TGTGCCAGCAACCCAACGTGGGGGGCAGGGGAGCAGTACTTC.

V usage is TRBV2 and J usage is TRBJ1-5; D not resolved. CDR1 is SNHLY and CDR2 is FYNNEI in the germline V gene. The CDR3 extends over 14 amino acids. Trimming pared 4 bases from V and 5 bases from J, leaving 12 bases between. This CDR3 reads CASSASSGDQPQHF. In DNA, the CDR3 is TGTGCCAGCAGTGCGAGCAGCGGAGATCAGCCCCAGCATTTT.

CDR3 nucleotide sequence: TGTGCCAGCGGACGGGAGAACACTGAAGCTTTCTTT. It yields the protein CASGRENTEAFF. This sequence joins TRBV25-1 and TRBJ1-1; D gene uncertain. The CDR3 totals 12 residues. Trimming left V 8 bases short and J 1 base short, with 8 bases between. Per germline, CDR1 MGHDK and CDR2 SYGVNS.

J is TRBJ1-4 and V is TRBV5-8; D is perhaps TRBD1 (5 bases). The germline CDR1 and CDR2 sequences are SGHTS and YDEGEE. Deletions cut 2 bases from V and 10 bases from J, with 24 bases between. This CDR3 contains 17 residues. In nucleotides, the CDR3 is TGTGCCAGCAGCTTAAAGGTGACCGGGACTCCTACTGGAAAACTGTTTTTT. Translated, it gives CASSLKVTGTPTGKLFF. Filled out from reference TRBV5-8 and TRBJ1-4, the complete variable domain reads EAGVTQSPTHLIKTRGQQATLRCSPISGHTSVYWYQQALGLGLQFLLWYDEGEERNRGNFPPRFSGRQFPNYSSELNVNALELEDSALYLCASSLKVTGTPTGKLFFGSGTQLSVL.

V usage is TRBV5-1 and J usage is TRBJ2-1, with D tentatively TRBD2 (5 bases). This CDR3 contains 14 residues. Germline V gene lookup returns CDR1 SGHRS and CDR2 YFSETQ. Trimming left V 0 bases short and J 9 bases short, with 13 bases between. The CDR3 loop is CASSLAASYGEQFF. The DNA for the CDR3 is TGCGCCAGCAGCTTGGCCGCTAGCTATGGTGAGCAGTTCTTC.

CDR3 bases: TGTGCCAGCAGCGTCCAGGACAGGGGGCAGGATGGCTACACCTTC. Its protein is CASSVQDRGQDGYTF. The chain couples TRBV9 to TRBJ1-2; 11 nucleotides align to TRBD1. J was trimmed by 6 bases and V by 2 bases; bases with no gene match: 6. Germline V gene sequence: CDR1 SGDLS, CDR2 YYNGEE. This CDR3 spans 15 amino acids.

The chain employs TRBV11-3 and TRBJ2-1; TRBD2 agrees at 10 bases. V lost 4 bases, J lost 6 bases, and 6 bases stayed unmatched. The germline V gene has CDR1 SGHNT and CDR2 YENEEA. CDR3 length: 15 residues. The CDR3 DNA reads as TGTGCCAGCAGCTCTATAGCGGGAGGCGGCAATGAGCAGTTCTTC. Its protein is CASSSIAGGGNEQFF.

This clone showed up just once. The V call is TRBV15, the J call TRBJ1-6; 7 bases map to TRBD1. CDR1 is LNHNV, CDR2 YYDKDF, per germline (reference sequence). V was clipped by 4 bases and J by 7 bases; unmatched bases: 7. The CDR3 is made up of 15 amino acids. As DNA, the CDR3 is TGTGCCACCAGCATTCCCCCGACAGGGAATTCACCCCTCCACTTT. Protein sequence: CATSIPPTGNSPLHF.

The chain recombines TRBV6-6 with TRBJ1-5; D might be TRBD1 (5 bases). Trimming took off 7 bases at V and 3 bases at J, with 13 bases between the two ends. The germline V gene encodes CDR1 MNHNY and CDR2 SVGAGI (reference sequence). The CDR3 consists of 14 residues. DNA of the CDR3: TGTGCCAGCACTCCAAGGGGAACCAATCAGCCCCAGCATTTT. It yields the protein CASTPRGTNQPQHF.

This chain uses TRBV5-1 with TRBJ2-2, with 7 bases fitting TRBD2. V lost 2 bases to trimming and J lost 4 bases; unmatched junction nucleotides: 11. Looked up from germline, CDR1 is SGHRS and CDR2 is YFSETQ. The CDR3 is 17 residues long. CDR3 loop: CASSFQSGGAGTGELFF. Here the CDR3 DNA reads TGCGCCAGCAGCTTCCAATCGGGAGGCGCGGGCACCGGGGAGCTGTTTTTT.

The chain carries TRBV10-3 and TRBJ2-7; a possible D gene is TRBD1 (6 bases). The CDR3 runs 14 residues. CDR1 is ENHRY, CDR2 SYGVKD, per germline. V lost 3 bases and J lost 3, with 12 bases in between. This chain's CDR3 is CAISEGTPRYEQYF. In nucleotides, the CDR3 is TGTGCCATCAGTGAAGGGACACCCCGCTACGAGCAGTACTTC.

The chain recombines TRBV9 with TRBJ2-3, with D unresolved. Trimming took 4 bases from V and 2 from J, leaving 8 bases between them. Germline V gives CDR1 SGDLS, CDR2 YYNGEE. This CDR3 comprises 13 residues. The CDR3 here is CASSKTHTDTQYF. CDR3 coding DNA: TGTGCCAGCAGCAAAACCCACACAGATACGCAGTATTTT.

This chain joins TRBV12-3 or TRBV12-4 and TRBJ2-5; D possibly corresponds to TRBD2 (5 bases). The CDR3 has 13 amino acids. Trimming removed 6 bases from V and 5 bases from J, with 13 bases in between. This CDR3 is CASSLLVRETQYF. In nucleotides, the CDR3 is TGTGCCAGCAGCCTACTAGTGAGGGAGACCCAGTACTTC.

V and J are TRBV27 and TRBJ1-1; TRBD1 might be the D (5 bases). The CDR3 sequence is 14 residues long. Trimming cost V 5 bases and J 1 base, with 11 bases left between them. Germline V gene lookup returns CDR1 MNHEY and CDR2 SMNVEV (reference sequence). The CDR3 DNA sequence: TGTGCCAGCAGTCCGCCAAGGGGGAACACTGAAGCTTTCTTT. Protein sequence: CASSPPRGNTEAFF.